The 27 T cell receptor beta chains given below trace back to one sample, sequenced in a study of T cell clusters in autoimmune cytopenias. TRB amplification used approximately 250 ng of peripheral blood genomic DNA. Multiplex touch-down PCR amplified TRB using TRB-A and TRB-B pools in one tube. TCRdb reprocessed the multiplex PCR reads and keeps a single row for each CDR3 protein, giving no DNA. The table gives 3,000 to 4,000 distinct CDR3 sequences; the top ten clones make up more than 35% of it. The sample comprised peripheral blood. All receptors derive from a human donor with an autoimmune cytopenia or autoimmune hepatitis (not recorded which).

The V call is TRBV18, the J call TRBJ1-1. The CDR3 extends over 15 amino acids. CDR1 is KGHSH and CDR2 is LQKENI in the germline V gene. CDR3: CASSPDRVMNTEAFF.

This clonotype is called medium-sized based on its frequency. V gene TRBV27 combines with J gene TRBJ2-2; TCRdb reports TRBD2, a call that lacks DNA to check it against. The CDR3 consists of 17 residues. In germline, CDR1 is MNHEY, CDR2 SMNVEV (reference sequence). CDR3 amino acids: CASSPPLAESNTGELFF.

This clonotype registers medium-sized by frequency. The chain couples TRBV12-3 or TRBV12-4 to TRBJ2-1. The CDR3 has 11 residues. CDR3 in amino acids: CASSLMNEQFF.

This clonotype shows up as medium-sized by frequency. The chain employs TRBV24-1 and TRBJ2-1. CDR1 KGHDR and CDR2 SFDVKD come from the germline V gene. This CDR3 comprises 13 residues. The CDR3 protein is CATSDRSYNEQFF.

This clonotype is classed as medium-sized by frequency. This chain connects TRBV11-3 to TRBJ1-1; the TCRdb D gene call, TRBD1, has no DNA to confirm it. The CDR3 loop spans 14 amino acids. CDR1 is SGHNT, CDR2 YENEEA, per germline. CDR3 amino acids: CASSLQGANTEAFF. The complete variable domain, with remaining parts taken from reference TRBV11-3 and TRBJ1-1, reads EAGVVQSPRYKIIEKKQPVAFWCNPISGHNTLYWYLQNLGQGPELLIRYENEEAVDDSQLPKDRFSAERLKGVDSTLKIQPAELGDSAVYLCASSLQGANTEAFFGQGTRLTVV.

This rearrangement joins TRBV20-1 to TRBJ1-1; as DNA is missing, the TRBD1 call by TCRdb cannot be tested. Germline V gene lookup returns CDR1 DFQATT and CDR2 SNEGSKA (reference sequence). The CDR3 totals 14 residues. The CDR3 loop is CSADSDREVPEAFF.

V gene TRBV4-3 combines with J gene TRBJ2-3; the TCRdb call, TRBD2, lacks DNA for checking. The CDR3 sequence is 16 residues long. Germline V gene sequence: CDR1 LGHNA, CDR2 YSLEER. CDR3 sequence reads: CASSQEYAGGTDTQYF.

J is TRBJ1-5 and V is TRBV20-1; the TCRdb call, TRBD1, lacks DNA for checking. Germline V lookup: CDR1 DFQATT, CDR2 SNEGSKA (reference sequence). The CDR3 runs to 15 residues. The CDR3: CSASRDRGPNQPQHF.

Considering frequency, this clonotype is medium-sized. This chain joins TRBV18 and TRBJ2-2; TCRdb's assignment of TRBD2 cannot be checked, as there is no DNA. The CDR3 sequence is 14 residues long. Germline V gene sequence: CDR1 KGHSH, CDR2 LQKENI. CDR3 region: CASSGRASTGELFF.

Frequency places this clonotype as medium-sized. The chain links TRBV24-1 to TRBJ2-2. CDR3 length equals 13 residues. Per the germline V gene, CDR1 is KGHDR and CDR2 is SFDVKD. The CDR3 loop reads CATSDLYTGELFF.

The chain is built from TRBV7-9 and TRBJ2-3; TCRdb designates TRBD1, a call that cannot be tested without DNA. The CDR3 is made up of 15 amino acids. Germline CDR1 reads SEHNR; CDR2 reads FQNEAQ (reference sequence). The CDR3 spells CASSLQQGWVDTQYF.

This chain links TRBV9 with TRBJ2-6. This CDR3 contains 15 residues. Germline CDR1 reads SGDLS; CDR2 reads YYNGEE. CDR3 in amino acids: CASSPRASGANVLTF.

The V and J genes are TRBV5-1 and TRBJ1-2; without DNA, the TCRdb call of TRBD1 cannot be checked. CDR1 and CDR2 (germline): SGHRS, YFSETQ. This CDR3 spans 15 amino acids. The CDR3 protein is CASSLAGPGNYGYTF. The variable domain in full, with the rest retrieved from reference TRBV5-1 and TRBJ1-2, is KAGVTQTPRYLIKTRGQQVTLSCSPISGHRSVSWYQQTPGQGLQFLFEYFSETQRNKGNFPGRFSGRQFSNSRSEMNVSTLELGDSALYLCASSLAGPGNYGYTFGSGTRLTVV.

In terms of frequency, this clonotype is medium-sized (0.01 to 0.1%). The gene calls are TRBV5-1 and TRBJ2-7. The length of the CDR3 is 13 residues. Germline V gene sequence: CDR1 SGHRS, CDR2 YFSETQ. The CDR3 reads CASSSRGTYEQYF.

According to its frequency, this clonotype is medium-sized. The CDR3 region is CASSYSQGATNEKLFF. This sequence joins TRBV6-5 and TRBJ1-4. The CDR3 runs 16 residues. Germline V gives CDR1 MNHEY, CDR2 SVGAGI.

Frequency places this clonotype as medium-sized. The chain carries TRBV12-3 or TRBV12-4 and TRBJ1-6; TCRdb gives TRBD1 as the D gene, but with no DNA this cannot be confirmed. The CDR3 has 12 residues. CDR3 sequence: CASKGDTSPLHF.

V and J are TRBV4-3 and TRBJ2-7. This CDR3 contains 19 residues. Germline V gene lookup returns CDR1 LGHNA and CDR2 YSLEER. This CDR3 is CASSQDHWVQAPQRYEQYF.

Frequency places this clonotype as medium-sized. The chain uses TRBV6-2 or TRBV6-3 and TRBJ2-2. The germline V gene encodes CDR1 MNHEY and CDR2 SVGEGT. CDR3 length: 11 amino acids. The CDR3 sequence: CASSITGELFF.

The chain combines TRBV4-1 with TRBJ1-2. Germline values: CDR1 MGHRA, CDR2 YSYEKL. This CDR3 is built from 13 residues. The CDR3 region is CASSQVLEDGYTF.

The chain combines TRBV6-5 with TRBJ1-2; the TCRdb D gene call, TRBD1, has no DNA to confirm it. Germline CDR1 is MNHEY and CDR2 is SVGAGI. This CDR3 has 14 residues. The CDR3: CASSYSQGNYGYTF.

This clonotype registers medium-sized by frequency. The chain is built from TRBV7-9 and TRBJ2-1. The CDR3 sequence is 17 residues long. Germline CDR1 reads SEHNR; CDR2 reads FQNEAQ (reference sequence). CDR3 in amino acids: CASSPKRRLSSYNEQFF.

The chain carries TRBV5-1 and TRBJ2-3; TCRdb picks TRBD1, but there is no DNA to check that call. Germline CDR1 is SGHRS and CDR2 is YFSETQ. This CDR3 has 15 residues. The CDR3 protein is CASSLVVGGTDTQYF.

CDR3 sequence reads: CASSPVRGQDNSGANVLTF. The chain uses TRBV18 and TRBJ2-6; TCRdb reports TRBD1, a call that lacks DNA to check it against. This CDR3 is 19 amino acids long. Germline CDR1 KGHSH, CDR2 LQKENI.

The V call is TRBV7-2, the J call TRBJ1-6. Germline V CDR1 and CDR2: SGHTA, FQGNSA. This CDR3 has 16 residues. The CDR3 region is CASSLAWWSYNSPLHF. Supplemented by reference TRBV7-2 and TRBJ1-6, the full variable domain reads GAGVSQSPSNKVTEKGKDVELRCDPISGHTALYWYRQSLGQGLEFLIYFQGNSAPDKSGLPSDRFSAERTGGSVSTLTIQRTQQEDSAVYLCASSLAWWSYNSPLHFGNGTRLTVT.

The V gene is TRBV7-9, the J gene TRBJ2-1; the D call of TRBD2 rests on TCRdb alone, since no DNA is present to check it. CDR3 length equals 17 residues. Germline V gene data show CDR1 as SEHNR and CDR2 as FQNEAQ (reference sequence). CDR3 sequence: CASSLAGLAKNYNEQFF. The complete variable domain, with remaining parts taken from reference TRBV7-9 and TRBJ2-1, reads DTGVSQNPRHKITKRGQNVTFRCDPISEHNRLYWYRQTLGQGPEFLTYFQNEAQLEKSRLLSDRFSAERPKGSFSTLEIQRTEQGDSAMYLCASSLAGLAKNYNEQFFGPGTRLTVL.

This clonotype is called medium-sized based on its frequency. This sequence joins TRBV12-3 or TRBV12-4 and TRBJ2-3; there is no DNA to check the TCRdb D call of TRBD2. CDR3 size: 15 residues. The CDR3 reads CASSPYSGGTDTQYF.

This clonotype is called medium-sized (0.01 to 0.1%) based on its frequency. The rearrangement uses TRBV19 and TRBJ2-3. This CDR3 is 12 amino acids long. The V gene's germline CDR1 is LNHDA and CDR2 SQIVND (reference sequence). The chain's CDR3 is CASRLSGDTQYF.